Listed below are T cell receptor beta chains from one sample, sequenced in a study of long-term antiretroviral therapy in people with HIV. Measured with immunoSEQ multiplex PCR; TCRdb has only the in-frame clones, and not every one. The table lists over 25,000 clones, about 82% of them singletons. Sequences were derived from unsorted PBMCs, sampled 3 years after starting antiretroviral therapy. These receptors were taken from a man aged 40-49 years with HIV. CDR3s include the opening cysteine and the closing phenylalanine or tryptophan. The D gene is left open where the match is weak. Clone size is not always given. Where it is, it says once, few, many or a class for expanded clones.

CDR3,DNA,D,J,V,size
CASSYQGSGANVLTF,TGTGCCAGCAGCTATCAGGGATCTGGGGCCAACGTCCTGACTTTC,NA,TRBJ2-6,TRBV5-4,NA
CASSPSGGALETQYF,TGTGCCAGCAGCCCATCCGGGGGGGCCCTGGAGACCCAGTACTTC,TRBD2,TRBJ2-5,TRBV7-3,once
CASSERPQGLAGNEQFF,TGTGCCAGCAGTGAACGTCCCCAGGGACTAGCGGGCAATGAGCAGTTCTTC,TRBD2,TRBJ2-1,TRBV6-1,NA
CASSLKADYGYTF,TGTGCCAGCAGTTTAAAGGCTGACTATGGCTACACCTTC,NA,TRBJ1-2,TRBV28,once
CASSPTSTRSTDTQYF,TGTGCCAGCAGCCCAACCTCGACAAGGAGCACAGATACGCAGTATTTT,NA,TRBJ2-3,TRBV7-9,few
CAIRGVTGELFF,TGTGCCATCAGGGGGGTTACCGGGGAGCTGTTTTTT,NA,TRBJ2-2,TRBV6-5,NA
CASSLVAGDQETQYF,TGTGCCAGCAGCTTAGTGGCGGGGGACCAAGAGACCCAGTACTTC,TRBD2,TRBJ2-5,TRBV7-8,NA
CASSLNQAGNTIYF,TGTGCCAGCAGCTTAAACCAGGCTGGAAACACCATATATTTT,NA,TRBJ1-3,TRBV7-8,NA
CASSRGGGFTEAFF,TGTGCCAGCAGTAGGGGCGGCGGGTTCACTGAAGCTTTCTTT,NA,TRBJ1-1,TRBV11-3,NA
CASSFGVTEAFF,TGTGCCAGCAGCTTCGGAGTCACTGAAGCTTTCTTT,NA,TRBJ1-1,TRBV13,NA
CASAASGVVNIQYF,TGTGCTAGTGCGGCTAGCGGGGTGGTAAACATTCAGTACTTC,TRBD2,TRBJ2-4,TRBV12-5,NA
CASSLGLAGRHEQFF,TGTGCCAGCAGTTTAGGACTAGCGGGTCGTCATGAGCAGTTCTTC,TRBD2,TRBJ2-1,TRBV27,once
CASSLTGVGFGNQPQHF,TGTGCCAGTAGTCTGACAGGCGTCGGATTTGGCAATCAGCCCCAGCATTTT,NA,TRBJ1-5,TRBV19,NA
CASRLDRGPTYF,TGTGCCAGCAGATTAGACAGGGGACCGACGTACTTC,TRBD1,TRBJ2-7,TRBV7-2,NA
CASSSGVNRGQDYGYTF,TGTGCCAGCAGTTCTGGGGTGAACAGGGGGCAGGACTATGGCTACACCTTC,TRBD1,TRBJ1-2,TRBV7-6,few
CASSSGLISYEQYF,TGTGCCAGCTCTTCGGGACTGATCTCCTACGAGCAGTACTTC,NA,TRBJ2-7,TRBV2,few
CSGGDSSSYEQYF,TGCAGCGGGGGGGACAGTAGCTCCTACGAGCAGTACTTC,NA,TRBJ2-7,TRBV29-1,NA
CASSKKGQLTSGGSSGANVLTF,TGTGCCAGCAGCAAAAAAGGTCAACTAACTAGCGGGGGTAGCTCTGGGGCCAACGTCCTGACTTTC,NA,TRBJ2-6,TRBV21-1,NA
CASTTWGNEQYF,TGTGCCAGCACCACCTGGGGCAACGAGCAGTACTTC,NA,TRBJ2-7,TRBV5-6,NA
CASSVGFTDTQYF,TGTGCCAGCAGCGTAGGCTTCACAGATACGCAGTATTTT,NA,TRBJ2-3,TRBV9,NA
CASSLRGGSYNEQFF,TGTGCCAGCAGCCTCCGGGGGGGGTCCTACAATGAGCAGTTCTTC,TRBD2,TRBJ2-1,TRBV9,once
CASSPGGVFQPQHF,TGTGCCAGCTCACCTGGAGGGGTTTTTCAGCCCCAGCATTTT,NA,TRBJ1-5,TRBV18,NA
CASSEGGQGYEQYF,TGTGCCAGCAGTGAAGGGGGACAGGGCTACGAGCAGTACTTC,TRBD1,TRBJ2-7,TRBV2,NA
CASVRGRDEQFF,TGTGCCAGTGTGCGGGGACGGGATGAGCAGTTCTTC,NA,TRBJ2-1,TRBV28,NA
CASSLFDQPQHF,TGTGCCAGCAGCTTATTTGATCAGCCCCAGCATTTT,NA,TRBJ1-5,TRBV7-2,few
CASSSRLAEGHTGELFF,TGTGCCAGCAGCTCCCGACTAGCGGAAGGACACACCGGGGAGCTGTTTTTT,TRBD2,TRBJ2-2,TRBV5-6,NA
CASSFGEGNAFF,TGTGCCAGCAGCTTTGGGGAGGGAAACGCTTTCTTT,NA,TRBJ1-1,TRBV11-2,once
CASSAIQGAPYGYTF,TGTGCCAGCAGTGCAATACAGGGTGCCCCCTATGGCTACACCTTC,NA,TRBJ1-2,TRBV2,NA
CASSEVPETTYEQYF,TGTGCCAGCAGTGAAGTTCCGGAGACCACCTACGAGCAGTACTTC,NA,TRBJ2-7,TRBV2,NA
CASSEASGRTDTQYF,TGCGCCAGCAGTGAGGCTAGTGGGAGAACCGATACGCAGTATTTT,NA,TRBJ2-3,TRBV10-2,NA
CSVEPPNTQYF,TGCAGCGTTGAACCTCCAAATACGCAGTATTTT,NA,TRBJ2-3,TRBV29-1,NA
CATQQTANTGELFF,TGTGCCACTCAGCAGACAGCGAACACCGGGGAGCTGTTTTTT,NA,TRBJ2-2,TRBV19,NA
CAGSLTGSYNEQFF,TGTGCCGGCAGCTTAACGGGGTCCTACAATGAGCAGTTCTTC,NA,TRBJ2-1,TRBV11-2,NA
CASSRVDRGLAGNTIYF,TGCGCCAGCAGCCGGGTCGACAGGGGTCTAGCTGGAAACACCATATATTTT,TRBD1,TRBJ1-3,TRBV5-1,NA
CASRKPGGGSPLHF,TGTGCCAGCAGAAAACCCGGGGGAGGTTCACCCCTCCACTTT,NA,TRBJ1-6,TRBV27,NA
CASSEGSGIFDNEQFF,TGCGCCAGCAGTGAAGGTTCGGGAATCTTCGATAATGAGCAGTTCTTC,NA,TRBJ2-1,TRBV10-1,NA
CASSMGTRLYEQYF,TGTGCCAGCAGCATGGGGACTAGGCTCTACGAGCAGTACTTC,TRBD2,TRBJ2-7,TRBV7-2,NA
CASSRGTFGGEKLFF,TGTGCCAGCAGCCGTGGGACGTTTGGGGGTGAAAAACTGTTTTTT,NA,TRBJ1-4,TRBV13,NA
CATDDNGVVDRGTEAFF,TGTGCCACAGACGATAATGGAGTAGTAGACAGGGGCACTGAAGCTTTCTTT,TRBD1,TRBJ1-1,TRBV2,NA
CSGQVDGTQYF,TGCAGCGGGCAGGTGGATGGGACCCAGTACTTC,NA,TRBJ2-5,TRBV29-1,NA
CASSQNRETQYF,TGTGCCAGCAGCCAGAACCGGGAGACCCAGTACTTC,NA,TRBJ2-5,TRBV14,NA
CASSPGTSGSYDEQYF,TGTGCCAGCAGTCCAGGGACTAGCGGGAGCTATGACGAGCAGTACTTC,TRBD2,TRBJ2-7,TRBV28,NA
CASTVDRVTSTDTQYF,TGCGCCAGCACCGTGGACAGGGTGACTAGCACAGATACGCAGTATTTT,TRBD1,TRBJ2-3,TRBV10-2,NA
CASWTGTGVGYTF,TGTGCCAGCTGGACCGGGACAGGGGTTGGCTACACCTTC,TRBD1,TRBJ1-2,TRBV27,NA
CASSEVLDRENTEAFF,TGTGCCAGCAGTGAAGTTCTCGACAGGGAAAACACTGAAGCTTTCTTT,TRBD1,TRBJ1-1,TRBV2,NA